This T cell receptor beta chain was identified in a study of OX40 agonist ivuxolimab in advanced cancers. The table came from immunoSEQ multiplex PCR; TCRdb's copy has only in-frame clones and leaves some out. The sample has 80,000 to 100,000 clones, 87% seen once. The junction had 2 bases not matched to a gene; V was cut back by 4 bases and J by 5 bases. This CDR3 is 12 amino acids long. The germline V gene encodes CDR1 SGHRS and CDR2 YFSETQ. The sequenced sample was CD4+ or CD8+ T cells sorted from blood, obtained in a trial of the OX40 agonist ivuxolimab. This TCR came from an adult with an advanced solid tumor such as melanoma, head and neck, liver or kidney cancer. The chain has TRBV5-1 and TRBJ1-2, with 7 bases lining up with TRBD1. The CDR3: CASSRDRYGYTF. As DNA, the CDR3 is TGCGCCAGCAGCCGGGACAGATATGGCTACACCTTC.